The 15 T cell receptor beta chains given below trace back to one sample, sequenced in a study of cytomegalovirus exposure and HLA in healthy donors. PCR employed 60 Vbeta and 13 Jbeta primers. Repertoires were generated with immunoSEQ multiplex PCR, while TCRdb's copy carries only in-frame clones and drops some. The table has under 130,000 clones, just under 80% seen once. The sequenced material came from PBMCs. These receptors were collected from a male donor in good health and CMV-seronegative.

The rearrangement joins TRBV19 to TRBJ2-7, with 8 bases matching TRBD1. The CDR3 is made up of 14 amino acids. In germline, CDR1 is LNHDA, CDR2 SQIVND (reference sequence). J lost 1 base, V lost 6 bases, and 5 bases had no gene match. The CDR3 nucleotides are TGTGCCAGTAGGAGGGACAGGCGTTCCTACGAGCAGTACTTC. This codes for CASRRDRRSYEQYF.

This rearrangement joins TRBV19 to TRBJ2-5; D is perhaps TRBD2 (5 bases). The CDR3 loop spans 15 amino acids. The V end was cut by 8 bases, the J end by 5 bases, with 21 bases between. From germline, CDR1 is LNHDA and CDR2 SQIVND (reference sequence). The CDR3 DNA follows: TGTGCCAGTGGCCCGGTCAGGCGGGCGGTGGAGACCCAGTACTTC. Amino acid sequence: CASGPVRRAVETQYF. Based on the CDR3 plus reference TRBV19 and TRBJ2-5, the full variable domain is DGGITQSPKYLFRKEGQNVTLSCEQNLNHDAMYWYRQDPGQGLRLIYYSQIVNDFQKGDIAEGYSVSREKKESFPLTVTSAQKNPTAFYLCASGPVRRAVETQYFGPGTRLLVL.

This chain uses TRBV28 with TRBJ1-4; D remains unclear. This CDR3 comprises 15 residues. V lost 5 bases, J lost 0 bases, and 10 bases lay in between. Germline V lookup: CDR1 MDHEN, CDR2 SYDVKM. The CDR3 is CASSLTETTNEKLFF. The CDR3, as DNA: TGTGCCAGCAGTCTCACAGAAACAACTAATGAAAAACTGTTTTTT.

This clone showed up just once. CDR3: CASSESRTGGEQFF. The CDR3 DNA is TGCGCCAGCAGTGAGTCGCGGACAGGGGGTGAGCAGTTCTTC. V gene TRBV10-1 combines with J gene TRBJ2-1; 10 bases align to TRBD1. Germline V gene data show CDR1 as WNHNN and CDR2 as SYGVQD (reference sequence). Germline trimming cut 0 bases from V and 9 bases from J; bases unmatched to any gene: 2. This CDR3 is built from 14 residues.

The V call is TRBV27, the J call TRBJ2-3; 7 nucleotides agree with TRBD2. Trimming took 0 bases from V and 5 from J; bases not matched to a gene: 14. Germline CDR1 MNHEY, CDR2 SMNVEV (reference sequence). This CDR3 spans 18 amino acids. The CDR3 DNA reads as TGTGCCAGCAGTTTATCGATCGGCGGGAGTCGTGTTGGAGATACGCAGTATTTT. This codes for CASSLSIGGSRVGDTQYF.

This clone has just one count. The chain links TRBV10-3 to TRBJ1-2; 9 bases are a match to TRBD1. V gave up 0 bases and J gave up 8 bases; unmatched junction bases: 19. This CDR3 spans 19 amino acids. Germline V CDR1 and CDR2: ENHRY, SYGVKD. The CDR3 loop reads CAISESLSRTGDSSRGYTF. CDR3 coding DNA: TGTGCCATCAGTGAGTCTTTGTCCCGGACAGGGGACTCCTCGAGGGGCTACACCTTC.

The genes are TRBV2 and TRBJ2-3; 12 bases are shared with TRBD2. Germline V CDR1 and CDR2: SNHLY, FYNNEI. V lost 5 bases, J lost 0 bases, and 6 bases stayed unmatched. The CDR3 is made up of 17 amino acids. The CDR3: CASSILAGGLSTDTQYF. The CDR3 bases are TGTGCCAGCAGTATTCTAGCGGGAGGGCTTAGCACAGATACGCAGTATTTT.

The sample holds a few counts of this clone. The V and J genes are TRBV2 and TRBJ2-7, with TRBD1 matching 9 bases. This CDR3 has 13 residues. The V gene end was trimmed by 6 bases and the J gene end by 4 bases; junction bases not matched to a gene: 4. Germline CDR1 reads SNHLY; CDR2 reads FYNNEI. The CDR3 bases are TGTGCCAGCAGGGGGACAGGGTCATACGAGCAGTACTTC. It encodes CASRGTGSYEQYF.

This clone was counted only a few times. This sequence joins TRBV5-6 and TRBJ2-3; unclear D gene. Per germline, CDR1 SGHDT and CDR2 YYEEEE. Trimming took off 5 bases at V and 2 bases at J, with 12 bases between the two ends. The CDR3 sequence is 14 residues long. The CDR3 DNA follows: TGTGCCAGCAGTACATTGGAGTTCACAGATACGCAGTATTTT. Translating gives CASSTLEFTDTQYF.

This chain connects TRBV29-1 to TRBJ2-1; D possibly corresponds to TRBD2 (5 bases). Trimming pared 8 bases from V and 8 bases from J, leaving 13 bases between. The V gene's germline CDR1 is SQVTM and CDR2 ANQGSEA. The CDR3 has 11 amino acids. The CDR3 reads CSSSEGHEQFF. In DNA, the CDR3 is TGCAGCTCGAGTGAGGGCCATGAGCAGTTCTTC.

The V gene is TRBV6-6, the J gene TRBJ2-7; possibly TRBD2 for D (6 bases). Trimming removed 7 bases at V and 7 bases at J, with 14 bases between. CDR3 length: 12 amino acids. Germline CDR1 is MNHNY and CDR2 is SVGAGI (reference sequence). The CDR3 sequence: CASTSTGREQYF. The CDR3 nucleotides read TGTGCCAGCACCTCCACTGGGAGGGAGCAGTACTTC.

CDR3 protein: CASSAQGDNQPQHF. DNA of the CDR3: TGTGCCAGCAGCGCTCAGGGTGACAATCAGCCCCAGCATTTT. The gene calls are TRBV9 and TRBJ1-5; weak D call: TRBD1 (5 bases). V was trimmed by 3 bases and J by 3 bases, leaving 10 bases between them. The germline V gene encodes CDR1 SGDLS and CDR2 YYNGEE. The CDR3 runs 14 residues.

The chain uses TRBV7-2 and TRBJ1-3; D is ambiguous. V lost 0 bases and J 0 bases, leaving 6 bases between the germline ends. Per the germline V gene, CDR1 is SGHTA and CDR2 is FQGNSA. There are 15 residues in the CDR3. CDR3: CASSLAGGSGNTIYF. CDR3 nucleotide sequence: TGTGCCAGCAGCTTAGCAGGAGGCTCTGGAAACACCATATATTTT. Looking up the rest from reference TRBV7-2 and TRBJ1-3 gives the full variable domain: GAGVSQSPSNKVTEKGKDVELRCDPISGHTALYWYRQSLGQGLEFLIYFQGNSAPDKSGLPSDRFSAERTGGSVSTLTIQRTQQEDSAVYLCASSLAGGSGNTIYFGEGSWLTVV.

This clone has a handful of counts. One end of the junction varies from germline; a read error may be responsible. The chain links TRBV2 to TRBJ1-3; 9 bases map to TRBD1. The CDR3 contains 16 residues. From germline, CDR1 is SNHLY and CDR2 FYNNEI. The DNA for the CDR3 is TGTGCCAGCAGCGAAGGGACAGGGAACTCTGGAAACACCATATATTTT. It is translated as CASSEGTGNSGNTIYF.

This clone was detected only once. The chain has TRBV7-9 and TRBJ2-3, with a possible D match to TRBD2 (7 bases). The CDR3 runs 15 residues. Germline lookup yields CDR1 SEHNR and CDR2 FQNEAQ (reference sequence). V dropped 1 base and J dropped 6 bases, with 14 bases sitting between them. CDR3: CASSLGIGGDDTQYF. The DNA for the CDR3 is TGTGCCAGCAGCTTAGGGATAGGGGGGGATGATACGCAGTATTTT.